This entry is about one T cell receptor beta chain. Its antigen is unknown. Measured with immunoSEQ multiplex PCR; TCRdb has only the in-frame clones, and not every one. This sample has over 130,000 clones; roughly 90% occur once, and the top ten carry 4% to 5.5%. The source of the sample is a study of T cell responses to AZD1222 COVID-19 vaccine. V lost 2 bases to trimming and J lost 3 bases, with 12 bases between them. CDR1 and CDR2 from the germline V gene are SGHDT and YYEEEE. The CDR3 has 14 residues. Findings and caveats of the study: After two AZD1222 doses, spike-specific TCR breadth and depth rose versus day 0. Reportedly, nearly half of unique spike TCRs recognized epitopes outside B.1.351/B.1.1.7 mutations. It was only a handful of AZD1222 recipients who were seropositive at baseline.

This chain links TRBV5-6 with TRBJ2-7; D is possibly TRBD2 (5 bases). Sequencing was performed on peripheral blood, taken on day 0 of AZD1222 vaccination. The origin of this receptor is an adult in good health. DNA for the CDR3: TGTGCCAGCAGCTTAGCACTAGAAATCTACGAGCAGTACTTC. Encoded protein: CASSLALEIYEQYF.